This T cell receptor (beta chain) was obtained from a study of a mutant IDH1 vaccine in newly diagnosed glioma. The CDR3 has 14 amino acids. With 6 bases clipped from V and 8 bases from J, the junction kept 8 bases outside the gene matches. In germline, CDR1 is MNHEY, CDR2 SVGAGI. TCRdb's table, derived via immunoSEQ multiplex PCR, lists solely in-frame clones and lacks some. The data show more than 50,000 clones, approximately 86% seen once. Time point meaning: baseline, week 1 (first vaccination visit). Sample treatment: pre-vaccination baseline after standard-of-care therapy. The gene calls are TRBV6-5 and TRBJ1-4; 8 nucleotides align to TRBD1. The sequence was obtained from a man between 25 and 39 years old with glioma. Sequences were derived from PBMCs, sampled from a glioma patient treated with radiotherapy, temozolomide or both. The CDR3 here is CASSPDRAAEKLFF. The CDR3 bases are TGTGCCAGCAGCCCGGACAGGGCGGCGGAAAAACTGTTTTTT.